Sequencing of this T cell receptor (beta chain) was carried out in a study of spatial heterogeneity in lung cancer. The time point here: blood at routine non-recurrence follow-up after resection. TCRs were sequenced from unsorted whole RNA of tumor, nontumor lung or PBMC. CDR1 is LGHNA and CDR2 is YSLEER in the germline V gene. The CDR3 covers 15 residues. V lost 4 bases to trimming and J lost 3 bases, with 15 bases between them. The sample holds many counts of this clonotype. Using its own MiXCR run on the 5' RACE reads, TCRdb lists one record per CDR3 protein. This table has about 25,000 distinct CDR3 sequences, around 6.1% appearing once.

This chain connects TRBV4-3 to TRBJ1-1; the D is unclear. The sequence derives from a male donor with early-stage non-small cell lung cancer. The sample here was PBMCs, taken at follow-up. The CDR3 sequence: CASSPLLGSDTEAFF. The CDR3 region has the DNA TGCGCCAGCAGCCCGCTACTGGGATCCGACACTGAAGCTTTCTTT.